A selection of T cell receptor beta chains follows, all from one sample in a study of blood T cell repertoires in COVID-19. Only in-frame clones appear in the TCRdb table, and some are missing; sequencing was by immunoSEQ multiplex PCR. Of approximately 160,000 clones in the sample, around 84% were seen once. Sequenced sample: peripheral blood. These receptors were obtained from a woman of 80 years or more with acute or convalescent COVID-19. Both conserved end residues are part of each CDR3. Fields, in order: J gene, V gene, D gene, clone size, CDR3 protein, CDR3 DNA. A D gene is named only where the DNA matches it firmly. Size is stated for part of the rows, as once, few or many counts, or as a class when the clone is expanded.

J gene: TRBJ2-1
V gene: TRBV11-1
D gene: TRBD2
clone size: few
CDR3 protein: CASSFSGTSAYDEQFF
CDR3 DNA: TGTGCCAGCAGCTTCTCCGGGACTAGCGCTTACGATGAGCAGTTCTTC

J gene: TRBJ2-7
V gene: TRBV29-1
D gene: TRBD1
clone size: .
CDR3 protein: CSVGGTGVYEQYF
CDR3 DNA: TGCAGCGTTGGCGGGACAGGGGTTTACGAGCAGTACTTC

J gene: TRBJ2-5
V gene: TRBV11-3
D gene: .
clone size: .
CDR3 protein: CASSLVTGAGQETQYF
CDR3 DNA: TGTGCCAGCAGCTTAGTGACGGGTGCGGGCCAAGAGACCCAGTACTTC

J gene: TRBJ1-5
V gene: TRBV4-2
D gene: TRBD1
clone size: .
CDR3 protein: CASSQPTGGVGQPQHF
CDR3 DNA: TGTGCCAGCAGCCAACCCACAGGGGGAGTCGGTCAGCCCCAGCATTTT

J gene: TRBJ1-6
V gene: TRBV2
D gene: .
clone size: .
CDR3 protein: CASSEAGLNSPLHF
CDR3 DNA: TGTGCCAGCAGTGAAGCGGGGCTAAATTCACCCCTCCACTTT

J gene: TRBJ1-2
V gene: TRBV18
D gene: .
clone size: .
CDR3 protein: CASSLGQSNYGYTF
CDR3 DNA: TGTGCCAGCTCACTTGGACAGTCAAACTATGGCTACACCTTC

J gene: TRBJ1-1
V gene: TRBV9
D gene: .
clone size: .
CDR3 protein: CASSRSLEAEAFF
CDR3 DNA: TGTGCCAGCAGCCGGTCGTTGGAGGCTGAAGCTTTCTTT

J gene: TRBJ2-2
V gene: TRBV2
D gene: .
clone size: .
CDR3 protein: CASSGDSRNTGELFF
CDR3 DNA: TGTGCCAGCAGTGGGGACTCCCGGAACACCGGGGAGCTGTTTTTT

J gene: TRBJ2-7
V gene: TRBV6-6
D gene: .
clone size: .
CDR3 protein: CASSYSLEQYF
CDR3 DNA: TGTGCCAGCAGTTACTCACTCGAGCAGTACTTC

J gene: TRBJ1-5
V gene: TRBV19
D gene: .
clone size: .
CDR3 protein: CASGGVGQPQHF
CDR3 DNA: TGTGCCAGTGGAGGGGTGGGTCAGCCCCAGCATTTT

J gene: TRBJ1-1
V gene: TRBV10-2
D gene: TRBD1
clone size: .
CDR3 protein: CASSFPGQGSTEAFF
CDR3 DNA: TGCGCCAGCAGTTTCCCGGGACAGGGAAGCACTGAAGCTTTCTTT

J gene: TRBJ2-1
V gene: TRBV30
D gene: .
clone size: .
CDR3 protein: CAWSEPLGTYNEQFF
CDR3 DNA: TGTGCCTGGAGTGAACCCCTGGGCACCTACAATGAGCAGTTCTTC

J gene: TRBJ2-6
V gene: TRBV11-2
D gene: .
clone size: .
CDR3 protein: CASSLAGSGANVLTF
CDR3 DNA: TGTGCCAGCAGCTTAGCAGGGTCTGGGGCCAACGTCCTGACTTTC

J gene: TRBJ2-3
V gene: TRBV5-6
D gene: TRBD1
clone size: once
CDR3 protein: CASSPGTASDTQYF
CDR3 DNA: TGTGCCAGCAGCCCAGGGACAGCCTCAGATACGCAGTATTTT

J gene: TRBJ1-4
V gene: TRBV7-6
D gene: TRBD1
clone size: .
CDR3 protein: CASSLADRGLGEKLFF
CDR3 DNA: TGTGCCAGCAGCTTAGCTGACAGGGGGCTTGGTGAAAAACTGTTTTTT

J gene: TRBJ2-4
V gene: TRBV7-3
D gene: .
clone size: .
CDR3 protein: CASSITTVGIQYF
CDR3 DNA: TGTGCCAGCAGCATAACGACAGTTGGCATTCAGTACTTC

J gene: TRBJ1-1
V gene: TRBV19
D gene: .
clone size: .
CDR3 protein: CASSTSWQNTEAFF
CDR3 DNA: TGTGCCAGTAGTACTTCGTGGCAGAACACTGAAGCTTTCTTT

J gene: TRBJ2-2
V gene: TRBV19
D gene: TRBD2
clone size: .
CDR3 protein: CASLTNSGSSSTGELFF
CDR3 DNA: TGTGCCAGTCTTACTAACAGCGGGAGCAGCAGCACCGGGGAGCTGTTTTTT

J gene: TRBJ2-1
V gene: TRBV5-6
D gene: TRBD1
clone size: .
CDR3 protein: CASSGPDRVDEQFF
CDR3 DNA: TGTGCCAGCAGCGGGCCCGACAGGGTGGATGAGCAGTTCTTC

J gene: TRBJ2-5
V gene: TRBV18
D gene: .
clone size: .
CDR3 protein: CASSHQGQETQYF
CDR3 DNA: TGTGCCAGCTCACATCAGGGTCAAGAGACCCAGTACTTC

J gene: TRBJ2-7
V gene: TRBV5-1
D gene: TRBD2
clone size: .
CDR3 protein: CASSSGTSGRILYEQYF
CDR3 DNA: TGCGCCAGCAGCTCTGGAACTAGCGGGAGAATTCTATACGAGCAGTACTTC

J gene: TRBJ1-2
V gene: TRBV21-1
D gene: .
clone size: few
CDR3 protein: CASSTQGQGARGYTF
CDR3 DNA: TGTGCCAGCAGCACACAGGGACAGGGGGCGAGAGGCTACACCTTC

J gene: TRBJ1-2
V gene: TRBV5-6
D gene: .
clone size: .
CDR3 protein: CASSIQGSGYTF
CDR3 DNA: TGTGCCAGCAGCATCCAGGGGAGCGGCTACACCTTC

J gene: TRBJ1-6
V gene: TRBV11-2
D gene: TRBD1
clone size: once
CDR3 protein: CASSPDRGSSSPLHF
CDR3 DNA: TGTGCCAGCAGCCCGGACAGGGGATCGTCTTCACCCCTCCACTTT

J gene: TRBJ1-4
V gene: TRBV10-3
D gene: TRBD1
clone size: few
CDR3 protein: CAISRQGAGEKLFF
CDR3 DNA: TGTGCCATCAGTAGACAGGGGGCAGGAGAAAAACTGTTTTTT

J gene: TRBJ2-7
V gene: TRBV25-1
D gene: .
clone size: .
CDR3 protein: CASSESRTLGYEQYF
CDR3 DNA: TGTGCCAGCAGTGAATCTAGGACTCTCGGGTACGAGCAGTACTTC

J gene: TRBJ1-1
V gene: TRBV19
D gene: .
clone size: .
CDR3 protein: CASSIDAGGQTEAFF
CDR3 DNA: TGTGCCAGTAGTATAGATGCAGGAGGGCAAACTGAAGCTTTCTTT

J gene: TRBJ2-7
V gene: TRBV6-5
D gene: .
clone size: .
CDR3 protein: CASRPGPFDYEQYF
CDR3 DNA: TGTGCCAGCCGGCCGGGTCCTTTCGACTACGAGCAGTACTTC

J gene: TRBJ1-2
V gene: TRBV6-5
D gene: .
clone size: .
CDR3 protein: CASSYSRRGNYGYTF
CDR3 DNA: TGTGCCAGCAGTTACTCGCGAAGGGGTAACTATGGCTACACCTTC

J gene: TRBJ1-1
V gene: TRBV10-3
D gene: .
clone size: .
CDR3 protein: CAISGRTEAFF
CDR3 DNA: TGTGCCATCAGTGGCCGGACTGAAGCTTTCTTT

J gene: TRBJ1-4
V gene: TRBV19
D gene: .
clone size: .
CDR3 protein: CASNIPRVNEKLFF
CDR3 DNA: TGTGCCAGTAATATCCCCCGCGTTAATGAAAAACTGTTTTTT

J gene: TRBJ2-1
V gene: TRBV5-1
D gene: .
clone size: .
CDR3 protein: CASSLGLDNEQFF
CDR3 DNA: TGCGCCAGCAGCTTGGGGCTCGACAATGAGCAGTTCTTC

J gene: TRBJ2-5
V gene: TRBV5-4
D gene: .
clone size: .
CDR3 protein: CASSLAAREETQYF
CDR3 DNA: TGTGCCAGCAGCTTGGCCGCCCGGGAAGAGACCCAGTACTTC

J gene: TRBJ2-2
V gene: TRBV14
D gene: .
clone size: .
CDR3 protein: CASSLFLTGELFF
CDR3 DNA: TGTGCCAGCAGCCTCTTTCTCACCGGGGAGCTGTTTTTT

J gene: TRBJ1-2
V gene: TRBV27
D gene: .
clone size: .
CDR3 protein: CASSLGRGSYGYTF
CDR3 DNA: TGTGCCAGCTCATTGGGAAGGGGCAGCTATGGCTACACCTTC

J gene: TRBJ1-2
V gene: TRBV5-1
D gene: .
clone size: .
CDR3 protein: CASSLMTGSSLGYGYTF
CDR3 DNA: TGCGCCAGCAGCTTGATGACAGGATCGTCACTTGGCTATGGCTACACCTTC

J gene: TRBJ1-4
V gene: TRBV12-3/TRBV12-4
D gene: .
clone size: .
CDR3 protein: CASTSGIYEKLFF
CDR3 DNA: TGTGCCAGCACATCAGGAATCTATGAAAAACTGTTTTTT

J gene: TRBJ1-1
V gene: TRBV6-5
D gene: .
clone size: .
CDR3 protein: CASSYFSGVLGAFF
CDR3 DNA: TGTGCCAGCAGTTACTTTTCCGGAGTTCTGGGAGCTTTCTTT

J gene: TRBJ1-2
V gene: TRBV5-1
D gene: TRBD1
clone size: few
CDR3 protein: CASSLEPDRGRRHYGYTF
CDR3 DNA: TGCGCCAGCAGCTTGGAACCGGACAGGGGTCGTCGCCACTATGGCTACACCTTC